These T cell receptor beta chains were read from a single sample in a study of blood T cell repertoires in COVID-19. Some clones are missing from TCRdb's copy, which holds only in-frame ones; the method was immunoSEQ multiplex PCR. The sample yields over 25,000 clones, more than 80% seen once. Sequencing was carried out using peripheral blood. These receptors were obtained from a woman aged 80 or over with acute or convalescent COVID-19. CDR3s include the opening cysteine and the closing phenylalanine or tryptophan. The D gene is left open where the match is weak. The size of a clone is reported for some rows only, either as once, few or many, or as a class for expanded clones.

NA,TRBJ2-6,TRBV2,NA,CASRVMGPGANVLTF,TGTGCCAGCAGGGTTATGGGCCCTGGGGCCAACGTCCTGACTTTC
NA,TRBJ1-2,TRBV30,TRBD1,CAWRQGDGYTF,TGTGCCTGGAGACAGGGGGATGGCTACACCTTC
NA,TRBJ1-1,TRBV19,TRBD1,CASSMGRGVQNTEAFF,TGTGCCAGTAGTATGGGCAGGGGGGTCCAGAACACTGAAGCTTTCTTT
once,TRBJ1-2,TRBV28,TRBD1,CASIGSQQGSVLDGYTF,TGTGCCAGCATAGGTTCTCAACAGGGGTCGGTTCTCGATGGCTACACCTTC
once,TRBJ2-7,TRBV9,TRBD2,CASSVGLAKGSYEQYF,TGTGCCAGCAGCGTAGGACTAGCGAAGGGGTCCTACGAGCAGTACTTC
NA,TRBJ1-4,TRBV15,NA,CATSRDPQDNEKLFF,TGTGCCACCAGCAGAGATCCGCAGGATAATGAAAAACTGTTTTTT
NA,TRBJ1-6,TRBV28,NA,CASSQSVGISPLHF,TGTGCCAGCAGTCAAAGCGTGGGTATTTCACCCCTCCACTTT
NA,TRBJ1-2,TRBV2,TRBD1,CASSEGDSEAGYTF,TGTGCCAGCAGTGAAGGGGACAGTGAGGCTGGCTACACCTTC
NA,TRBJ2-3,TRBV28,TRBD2,CASRGGGEDTQYF,TGTGCCAGCCGCGGCGGGGGGGAGGATACGCAGTATTTT
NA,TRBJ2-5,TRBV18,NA,CASSPQPGVETQYF,TGTGCCAGCTCACCACAGCCAGGGGTGGAGACCCAGTACTTC
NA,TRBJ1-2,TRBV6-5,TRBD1,CASTDRGLGNYGYTF,TGTGCCAGCACCGACAGGGGCCTAGGTAACTATGGCTACACCTTC
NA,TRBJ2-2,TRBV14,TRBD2,CASSTWTSGRFDGELFF,TGTGCCAGCAGCACCTGGACTAGCGGGAGGTTCGACGGGGAGCTGTTTTTT
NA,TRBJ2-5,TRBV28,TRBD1,CASSFQKQGLETQYF,TGTGCCAGCAGTTTTCAAAAACAGGGGCTGGAGACCCAGTACTTC
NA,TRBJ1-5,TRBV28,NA,CASSTHSINQPQHF,TGTGCCAGCAGCACTCACAGTATCAATCAGCCCCAGCATTTT
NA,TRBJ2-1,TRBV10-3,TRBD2,CAISEPGREGHEQFF,TGTGCCATCAGTGAACCGGGGCGGGAGGGCCATGAGCAGTTCTTC
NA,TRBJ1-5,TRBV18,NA,CASSRNGQTNQPQHF,TGTGCCAGCTCGCGAAACGGACAAACCAATCAGCCCCAGCATTTT
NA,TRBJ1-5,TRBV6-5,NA,CATHGGIGQPQHF,TGTGCCACCCATGGAGGGATCGGTCAGCCCCAGCATTTT
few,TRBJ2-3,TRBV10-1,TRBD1,CASSATGFGDTQYF,TGCGCCAGCAGTGCGACAGGGTTTGGAGATACGCAGTATTTT
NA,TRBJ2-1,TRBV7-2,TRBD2,CASSFLGNSGRARRAEQFF,TGTGCCAGCAGCTTCTTAGGGAATAGCGGGAGGGCCCGGAGGGCTGAGCAGTTCTTC
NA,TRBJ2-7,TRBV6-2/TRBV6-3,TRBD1,CASSYRGTGVYEQYF,TGTGCCAGCAGTTATAGAGGGACAGGGGTCTACGAGCAGTACTTC
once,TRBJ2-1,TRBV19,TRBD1,CASSIGQGRYEQFF,TGTGCCAGTAGTATAGGACAGGGGCGATATGAGCAGTTCTTC
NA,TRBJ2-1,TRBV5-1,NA,CASSVEGGPNNEQFF,TGCGCCTCTAGCGTGGAGGGGGGGCCGAACAATGAGCAGTTCTTC
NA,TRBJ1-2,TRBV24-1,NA,CATSDRGTHGYTF,TGTGCCACCAGTGACAGGGGAACACATGGCTACACCTTC